These 28 T cell receptor beta chains originate from one sample sequenced in a study of T cells after yellow fever vaccination (dated by TCRdb to the late 2010s). The library came from 5' RACE. Sequencing used an Illumina HiSeq 2500. TCRdb reran the public reads through fastp at Q25 and MiXCR, keeping productive beta chains. One record per CDR3 amino acid sequence lists the most common genes and DNA. The sample table contains roughly 300,000 distinct CDR3 sequences; only one count was recorded for roughly 7.5% of them. The top ten clones comprise roughly 15% of the sample. Per the publication, the treatment or condition label means: live attenuated yellow fever vaccine strain. The sequences come from PBMCs, collected more than 40 days after the first yellow fever vaccination. The receptors come from a man aged 18 to 35 who received the YFV17D yellow fever vaccine.

This clonotype was counted only a few times. The rearrangement joins TRBV12-3 or TRBV12-4 to TRBJ1-5, with a tentative D call TRBD1 (6 bases). The CDR3 has 14 residues. Trimming cost V 1 base and J 7 bases, with 11 bases left between them. The CDR3, as DNA: TGTGCCAGCAGTTTAGGGACAGTAGGACAGCCCCAGCATTTT. The encoded protein is CASSLGTVGQPQHF.

This rearrangement joins TRBV6-2 or TRBV6-3 to TRBJ1-5, with TRBD1 matching 7 bases. Per germline, CDR1 MNHEY and CDR2 SVGEGT. After removal of 0 bases from V and 4 bases from J, the junction contained 3 bases not matched to a gene. This CDR3 has 15 amino acids. Here the CDR3 reads CASSYSEQGNQPQHF. The CDR3 DNA reads TGTGCCAGCAGTTACTCGGAACAGGGGAATCAGCCCCAGCATTTT.

This clonotype was seen many times. The gene calls are TRBV7-3 and TRBJ2-3; 9 bases fit TRBD1. From germline, CDR1 is SGHTA and CDR2 FQGTGA. This CDR3 region has 14 residues. V trimming: 4 bases; J trimming: 6 bases; junction bases outside the gene matches: 5. The CDR3 is CASSSTGGKDTQYF. CDR3 DNA sequence: TGTGCCAGCAGCTCGACAGGGGGGAAGGATACGCAGTATTTT.

This clonotype has more than one count but fewer than ten. V usage is TRBV6-1 and J usage is TRBJ1-1; 9 bases are shared with TRBD1. V shed 3 bases and J 5 bases; nucleotides not matched to a gene: 1. The CDR3 is 13 residues long. The germline V gene encodes CDR1 MNHNS and CDR2 SASEGT. CDR3 protein: CASSDGQGTEAFF. Written as DNA, the CDR3 is TGTGCCAGCAGTGATGGACAGGGGACTGAAGCTTTCTTT.

The sample holds many counts of this clonotype. The chain employs TRBV5-1 and TRBJ2-2, with 7 bases aligning to TRBD1. Trimming cost V 0 bases and J 0 bases; bases outside gene matches: 2. The CDR3 length is 16 residues. Per germline, CDR1 SGHRS and CDR2 YFSETQ. CDR3 in amino acids: CASSLEGGSNTGELFF. The DNA for the CDR3 is TGCGCCAGCAGCTTGGAAGGGGGCTCGAACACCGGGGAGCTGTTTTTT.

This clonotype was counted a few times. The CDR3 DNA reads TGTGCCACCAGTGATTGGGGACAGCAAGAGACCCAGTACTTC. Its protein is CATSDWGQQETQYF. The rearrangement joins TRBV24-1 to TRBJ2-5, with TRBD1 matching over 7 bases. CDR3 length equals 14 residues. Looked up from germline, CDR1 is KGHDR and CDR2 is SFDVKD. V trimming: 2 bases; J trimming: 2 bases; junction bases outside the gene matches: 1.

This rearrangement joins TRBV12-3 or TRBV12-4 to TRBJ1-3; D call uncertain. The V end was cut by 4 bases, the J end by 0 bases, with 13 bases between. This CDR3 has 16 residues. This CDR3 is CASSSDYEASGNTIYF. In nucleotides, the CDR3 is TGTGCCAGCAGTTCCGATTATGAGGCCTCTGGAAACACCATATATTTT.

The chain has TRBV4-2 and TRBJ1-4; weak D call: TRBD1 (6 bases). V gave up 1 base and J gave up 0 bases, with 9 bases separating them. The germline V gene encodes CDR1 LGHNA and CDR2 YNFKEQ. The CDR3 is 16 amino acids. The DNA of the CDR3 is TGTGCCAGCAGCCAAGCGCACAGGGCAACTAATGAAAAACTGTTTTTT. This sequence encodes CASSQAHRATNEKLFF.

The chain has TRBV12-3 or TRBV12-4 and TRBJ2-2; the match to TRBD2 covers 12 bases. The V segment lost 5 bases and the J segment 7 bases; nucleotides outside the gene matches: 11. The CDR3 is made up of 17 amino acids. CDR3 sequence (DNA): TGTGCCAGCAGTGACCCTAGCGGGGGGGGATTCGGCGGGGAGCTGTTTTTT. This gives the protein CASSDPSGGGFGGELFF.

Ten or more counts support this clonotype. This sequence joins TRBV12-3 or TRBV12-4 and TRBJ1-5; D uncertain. With 2 bases removed from V and 0 bases from J, the gap between germline ends came to 5 bases. The CDR3 runs 14 residues. CDR3 sequence reads: CASSLLYSNQPQHF. CDR3 nucleotides: TGTGCCAGCAGTTTATTGTATAGCAATCAGCCCCAGCATTTT.

The V and J genes are TRBV18 and TRBJ1-5; possible D gene TRBD1, 6 bases. The CDR3 loop spans 14 amino acids. Per germline, CDR1 KGHSH and CDR2 LQKENI. V gave up 4 bases and J gave up 6 bases, with 13 bases separating them. CDR3 amino acids: CASSLGQPAQPQHF. The CDR3 coding sequence is TGTGCCAGCTCACTTGGACAGCCGGCTCAGCCCCAGCATTTT. Full variable domain (outside the CDR3, taken from reference TRBV18 and TRBJ1-5): NAGVMQNPRHLVRRRGQEARLRCSPMKGHSHVYWYRQLPEEGLKFMVYLQKENIIDESGMPKERFSAEFPKEGPSILRIQQVVRGDSAAYFCASSLGQPAQPQHFGDGTRLSIL.

This clonotype occurred a few times. The chain employs TRBV12-3 or TRBV12-4 and TRBJ1-6; no reliable D call. This CDR3 region has 12 residues. Trimming shortened V by 6 bases and J by 11 bases, and 11 bases separated the two germline ends. The CDR3 nucleotides read TGTGCCAGCAGCCTGACGAAGCCACCCCTCCACTTT. Translated: CASSLTKPPLHF.

This clonotype was found a few times. The chain joins TRBV5-1 to TRBJ1-1, with D hard to call. The CDR3 is 15 amino acids. Trimming took off 4 bases at V and 5 bases at J, with 18 bases between the two ends. CDR1 SGHRS and CDR2 YFSETQ come from the germline V gene. The CDR3 DNA reads as TGCGCCAGCAGCGGTGGGGTGCTCCGAGGGACTGAAGCTTTCTTT. Amino acid sequence: CASSGGVLRGTEAFF.

This clonotype was seen at least ten times. The rearrangement uses TRBV7-9 and TRBJ2-1, with D possibly matching TRBD2 (6 bases). V lost 6 bases and J 8 bases, leaving 11 bases between the germline ends. The CDR3 spans 12 residues. CDR1 is SEHNR, CDR2 FQNEAQ, per germline (reference sequence). CDR3 DNA: TGTGCCAGCAGTGGGACTGTGGATGAGCAGTTCTTC. Residues: CASSGTVDEQFF.

A few counts support this clonotype. The V call is TRBV9, the J call TRBJ1-1; tentative D call: TRBD1 (5 bases). The germline CDR1 and CDR2 sequences are SGDLS and YYNGEE. V lost 4 bases and J 5 bases, leaving 21 bases between the germline ends. The CDR3 has 16 residues. The CDR3 loop reads CASSPQGGGRWTEAFF. DNA of the CDR3: TGTGCCAGCAGCCCGCAGGGAGGAGGGAGGTGGACTGAAGCTTTCTTT.

The DNA for the CDR3 is TGCGCCAGCAGCCAAGTACTCGGGACAGTTAATGGCTACACCTTC. It specifies CASSQVLGTVNGYTF. This sequence joins TRBV4-3 and TRBJ1-2; 7 bases line up with TRBD1. The ends lost 1 base at V and 6 bases at J; junction bases unmatched: 8. Germline assignment: CDR1 LGHNA and CDR2 YSLEER. CDR3 size: 15 residues.

The genes are TRBV4-1 and TRBJ2-7, with unresolved D. The CDR3 length is 16 residues. Germline CDR1 MGHRA, CDR2 YSYEKL. The germline V and J ends were trimmed by 1 base and 0 bases, with 13 bases remaining between them. The CDR3 here is CASSQVASPSSYEQYV. The CDR3 bases are TGCGCCAGCAGCCAAGTGGCCAGTCCGAGCTCCTACGAGCAGTACGTC.

This clonotype was seen repeatedly, ten times or more. V gene TRBV6-2 or TRBV6-3 combines with J gene TRBJ2-7; D ambiguous. Germline CDR1 and CDR2: MNHEY and SVGEGT. With 5 bases removed from V and 0 bases from J, the gap between germline ends came to 5 bases. This CDR3 has 12 amino acids. The CDR3 loop is CASSRSSYEQYV. In nucleotides, the CDR3 is TGTGCCAGCAGTAGGAGCTCCTACGAGCAGTACGTC.

This clonotype was detected a few times. The V call is TRBV5-4, the J call TRBJ2-1; TRBD2 is a possible D gene (7 bases). Germline lookup yields CDR1 SGHNT and CDR2 YYREEE (reference sequence). The CDR3 has 13 residues. V gave up 7 bases and J gave up 8 bases, with 16 bases separating them. CDR3 in amino acids: CASSLGGADEQFF. The CDR3 nucleotides read TGTGCCAGCTCTTTGGGGGGGGCGGATGAGCAGTTCTTC.

This chain connects TRBV6-1 to TRBJ2-4, with D perhaps matching TRBD1 or TRBD2 (7 bases each). The CDR3 contains 13 residues. With 7 bases removed from V and 7 bases from J, the gap between germline ends came to 14 bases. The germline gives CDR1 MNHNS, CDR2 SASEGT. CDR3 in amino acids: CASTQGGVNIQYF. The CDR3 bases are TGTGCCAGCACCCAGGGGGGGGTTAACATTCAGTACTTC.

This clonotype was seen a handful of times. The rearrangement joins TRBV24-1 to TRBJ1-5, with D possibly matching TRBD1 (5 bases). The CDR3 totals 14 residues. CDR1 is KGHDR and CDR2 is SFDVKD in the germline V gene. Trimming removed 2 bases from V and 5 bases from J, with 9 bases in between. For the CDR3, the DNA is TGTGCCACCAGTGATTATGGGGCGGATCAGCCCCAGCATTTT. Protein product: CATSDYGADQPQHF.

This clonotype was seen at least ten times. Here the CDR3 DNA reads TGTGCCAGCAGTACCAGCAGGGCCAATCAGCCCCAGCATTTT. Translating it yields CASSTSRANQPQHF. V usage is TRBV12-3 or TRBV12-4 and J usage is TRBJ1-5, with a possible D match to TRBD1 (5 bases). CDR3 length equals 14 residues. Trimming removed 5 bases at V and 3 bases at J, with 11 bases between.

V and J are TRBV6-2 or TRBV6-3 and TRBJ2-7; maybe TRBD1 (6 bases). Germline loops: CDR1 MNHEY, CDR2 SVGEGT. The CDR3 totals 14 residues. The V gene lost 6 bases and the J gene lost 3 bases, with 15 bases spanning the gap. CDR3 coding DNA: TGTGCCAGCAGCCGCACAGGGCCCATCTACGAGCAGTACGTC. Amino acid sequence: CASSRTGPIYEQYV.

J is TRBJ2-2 and V is TRBV5-1; D call uncertain. The CDR3 sequence is 15 residues long. The V end was cut by 3 bases, the J end by 5 bases, with 14 bases between. Germline CDR1 is SGHRS and CDR2 is YFSETQ. Here the CDR3 DNA reads TGCGCCAGCAGCTCAAGAGCGAGGACGACCGGGGAGCTGTTTTTT. Translated, it gives CASSSRARTTGELFF.

This clonotype turned up a few times. This chain uses TRBV12-3 or TRBV12-4 with TRBJ1-4; no clear D gene. This CDR3 has 17 residues. Trimming shortened V by 3 bases and J by 2 bases, and 16 bases separated the two germline ends. The chain's CDR3 is CASSFYVREATNEKLFF. The CDR3 DNA is TGTGCCAGCAGTTTTTATGTCAGAGAGGCCACTAATGAAAAACTGTTTTTT.

The table lists this clonotype with a few counts. This sequence joins TRBV18 and TRBJ2-7; no definite D call. CDR3 length equals 14 residues. Looked up from germline, CDR1 is KGHSH and CDR2 is LQKENI. V was shortened by 0 bases and J by 4 bases, with 10 bases between the two germline ends. CDR3 bases: TGTGCCAGCTCACCACCGAACAGCCTTTACGAGCAGTACTTC. Protein: CASSPPNSLYEQYF.

This clonotype was counted ten times or more. This chain links TRBV20-1 with TRBJ2-7; tentatively, D is TRBD1 (6 bases). This CDR3 is built from 15 residues. CDR1 is DFQATT and CDR2 is SNEGSKA in the germline V gene (reference sequence). The V end was cut by 6 bases, the J end by 4 bases, with 22 bases between. This CDR3 reads CSALLPGRTDYEQYF. The CDR3 nucleotides read TGCAGTGCACTCCTCCCGGGCAGGACAGATTACGAGCAGTACTTC.

This clonotype showed up just a few times. The chain links TRBV7-2 to TRBJ2-5; D unresolved. The CDR3 has 16 amino acids. The germline V gene encodes CDR1 SGHTA and CDR2 FQGNSA. V was clipped by 5 bases and J by 1 base, with 17 bases between them. The CDR3 loop is CASSPRRNIFQETQYF. For the CDR3, the DNA is TGTGCCAGCAGCCCAAGAAGAAATATCTTCCAAGAGACCCAGTACTTC. The entire variable domain, with the rest obtained from reference TRBV7-2 and TRBJ2-5, is as follows: GAGVSQSPSNKVTEKGKDVELRCDPISGHTALYWYRQSLGQGLEFLIYFQGNSAPDKSGLPSDRFSAERTGGSVSTLTIQRTQQEDSAVYLCASSPRRNIFQETQYFGPGTRLLVL.